Given below is one T cell receptor beta chain in context. Its antigen is as yet unknown. The entry originates in a study of post-analysis software for immune sequencing data. Overall study context: Courses of disease covered relapsing-remitting, secondary progressive and progressive-relapsing multiple sclerosis. Overall study findings and caveats: Patients had higher frequencies than controls of five TRBV segments, including TRBV5-6, TRBV5-1 and TRBV20-1. Multiple sclerosis patients had significantly lower normalized Chao1 diversity than controls. Strong same-batch co-clustering of samples appeared with F measure clustering.

The library was made from cDNA and included unique molecular identifiers. The authors obtained roughly 500,000 cDNA molecules from approximately 0.95 to 9.8 million T cells. Using its own MiXCR run on the PCR reads, TCRdb lists one record per CDR3 protein. The sample shows 600,000 to 750,000 distinct CDR3 sequences, approximately 60% of them seen only once. Germline V gives CDR1 SGHRS, CDR2 YFSETQ. V lost 5 bases and J lost 6, with 18 bases in between. This CDR3 comprises 14 residues. The clonotype originates from a girl aged 2 to 10 with multiple sclerosis. The specimen sequenced was blood. The chain has TRBV5-1 and TRBJ2-7; possible D gene TRBD1, 6 bases. CDR3 coding DNA: TGCGCCAGCAGTTTCCGAGGGGGAACCGGCGAGCAGTACTTC. It yields the protein CASSFRGGTGEQYF. Complete variable domain (other parts from reference TRBV5-1 and TRBJ2-7): KAGVTQTPRYLIKTRGQQVTLSCSPISGHRSVSWYQQTPGQGLQFLFEYFSETQRNKGNFPGRFSGRQFSNSRSEMNVSTLELGDSALYLCASSFRGGTGEQYFGPGTRLTVT.